Listed below are T cell receptor beta chains from one sample, sequenced in a study of cytomegalovirus exposure and HLA in healthy donors. Method: immunoSEQ multiplex PCR; TCRdb's copy keeps in-frame clones and lacks some. The sample shows about 190,000 clones, more than 70% of them seen only once. The specimen was PBMCs. Receptors originate from a young man in good health and CMV-seropositive. Both conserved end residues are part of each CDR3. The order of the fields is clone size, D gene, J gene, V gene, CDR3 DNA, CDR3 protein. A D gene is named only where the DNA matches it firmly. The size entry is marked missing in some rows and otherwise reads once, few, many or a size class.

size: .; D: .; J: TRBJ2-7; V: TRBV25-1; DNA: TGTGCCAGCAGTGAATACACCGCCAGGGGCCACGAGCAGTACTTC; CDR3: CASSEYTARGHEQYF
size: once; D: TRBD2; J: TRBJ2-3; V: TRBV2; DNA: TGTGCCAGCAGTGGACTAGCGGGCACAGATACGCAGTATTTT; CDR3: CASSGLAGTDTQYF
size: .; D: .; J: TRBJ1-6; V: TRBV5-6; DNA: TGTGCCAGCAGCAGTCTGACAGTTAATAGATCACCCCTCCACTTT; CDR3: CASSSLTVNRSPLHF
size: .; D: .; J: TRBJ2-6; V: TRBV28; DNA: TGTGCCAGCGTAACTGGGGCCAACGTCCTGACTTTC; CDR3: CASVTGANVLTF
size: once; D: .; J: TRBJ2-3; V: TRBV5-3; DNA: TGTGCCAGAAGCCCAGGGATTGATACGCAGTATTTT; CDR3: CARSPGIDTQYF
size: .; D: TRBD1; J: TRBJ2-5; V: TRBV28; DNA: TGTGCCAGCAGAAGACAGGGTGTGGAGACCCAGTACTTC; CDR3: CASRRQGVETQYF
size: few; D: .; J: TRBJ2-7; V: TRBV7-9; DNA: TGTGCCAGCAGCTTAAAACCTTCGGGGGTTGAGCAGTACTTC; CDR3: CASSLKPSGVEQYF
size: .; D: TRBD1; J: TRBJ2-5; V: TRBV18; DNA: TGTGCCAGCTCACCTCGACAGGGGACAGAGACCCGGTACTTC; CDR3: CASSPRQGTETRYF
size: .; D: TRBD1; J: TRBJ2-7; V: TRBV28; DNA: TGTGCCAGCAGCCCCGGACAGGGGACGGGAGGAGGGTACGAGCAGTACTTC; CDR3: CASSPGQGTGGGYEQYF
size: .; D: TRBD1; J: TRBJ1-2; V: TRBV7-8; DNA: TGTGCCAGCAGCATCTCGGACAGGCCAACCTATGGCTACACCTTC; CDR3: CASSISDRPTYGYTF
size: .; D: TRBD1; J: TRBJ2-2; V: TRBV9; DNA: TGTGCCAGCAGCGTAGAGAGCGGTGACAGGGGGCGGAGCGGGGAGCTGTTTTTT; CDR3: CASSVESGDRGRSGELFF
size: .; D: .; J: TRBJ2-7; V: TRBV19; DNA: TGTGCCAGTAGTTCCCCGGGGTCCTACGAGCAGTACTTC; CDR3: CASSSPGSYEQYF
size: .; D: .; J: TRBJ1-4; V: TRBV9; DNA: TGTGCCAGCAGCGTAGGAAGAGTGGGGGCGGCTAATGAAAAACTGTTTTTT; CDR3: CASSVGRVGAANEKLFF
size: .; D: .; J: TRBJ1-2; V: TRBV5-6; DNA: TGTGCCAGCAGCTTCGGGGAGGGCTATGGCTACACCTTC; CDR3: CASSFGEGYGYTF
size: .; D: .; J: TRBJ1-2; V: TRBV6-1; DNA: TGTGCCGCCCGAGGGGGGGCGGACGGCTACACCTTC; CDR3: CAARGGADGYTF
size: .; D: TRBD1; J: TRBJ1-5; V: TRBV28; DNA: TGTGCCAGCAGTCTGACAGGGTATCAGCCCCAGCATTTT; CDR3: CASSLTGYQPQHF
size: .; D: .; J: TRBJ1-1; V: TRBV11-2; DNA: TGTGCCAGCAGGCGGGGGGCAGGGAACACTGAAGCTTTCTTT; CDR3: CASRRGAGNTEAFF
size: .; D: TRBD2; J: TRBJ2-1; V: TRBV27; DNA: TGTGCCAGCTCCCCCGGGACTAGCGGGAGCTTTAGCTACAATGAGCAGTTCTTC; CDR3: CASSPGTSGSFSYNEQFF
size: few; D: .; J: TRBJ1-1; V: TRBV5-4; DNA: TGTGCCAGCAGCTTGGGGGCGAACACTGAAGCTTTCTTT; CDR3: CASSLGANTEAFF
size: .; D: TRBD2; J: TRBJ2-4; V: TRBV11-1; DNA: TGTGCCAGCAGCCAGACTAGCGGAGGTTTGTTCTTC; CDR3: CASSQTSGGLFF
size: .; D: TRBD1; J: TRBJ1-5; V: TRBV7-8; DNA: TGTGCCAGCAGCCCGAGGGCGGGGACAGGGGGTTATAGCAATCAGCCCCAGCATTTT; CDR3: CASSPRAGTGGYSNQPQHF
size: .; D: TRBD1; J: TRBJ2-1; V: TRBV19; DNA: TGTGCCAGTAGTAGGACAGGGAGCTCCTACAATGAGCAGTTCTTC; CDR3: CASSRTGSSYNEQFF
size: .; D: .; J: TRBJ1-5; V: TRBV2; DNA: TGTGCCAGCACCAGGGGATTGAATCAGCCCCAGCATTTT; CDR3: CASTRGLNQPQHF
size: .; D: TRBD1; J: TRBJ1-2; V: TRBV5-5; DNA: TGTGCCAGCAGCCCGCCGGGACAGGGGATTGGAGGCTACACCTTC; CDR3: CASSPPGQGIGGYTF
size: .; D: TRBD2; J: TRBJ2-1; V: TRBV4-3; DNA: TGCGCCAGCAGCTCCCCAGCTAGCGGGTCCTACAATGAGCAGTTCTTC; CDR3: CASSSPASGSYNEQFF
size: .; D: TRBD2; J: TRBJ2-2; V: TRBV19; DNA: TGTGCCAGTAGCTCCCTCGTTGCTGGGACTAGCGGGTTGGGGGAGCTGTTTTTT; CDR3: CASSSLVAGTSGLGELFF